Listed here are 7 T cell receptor beta chains from one sample, sequenced in a study of beta chain features in type 1 diabetes. General study findings and limits: Within each of all four CD4+ subsets, Type 1 diabetes patients had TCRB CDR3s that were moderately but significantly shorter.

No antigens are known for them. Reverse transcribing all isolated RNA meant expressed TCRB transcripts were sequenced. TCRdb's copy holds only in-frame clones and misses some; the assay was immunoSEQ multiplex PCR. The repertoire includes 100,000 to 150,000 clones, 7.5% to 9.5% of them detected once, and approximately 0.7% sits in the top ten. Sequenced sample: central memory CD4+ T cells from blood. Every receptor here comes from a man aged 25 to 45 with type 1 diabetes.

The chain has TRBV5-4 and TRBJ2-7; D may be TRBD2 (5 bases). Trimming took off 2 bases at V and 4 bases at J, with 10 bases between the two ends. Germline lookup yields CDR1 SGHNT and CDR2 YYREEE (reference sequence). The CDR3 sequence is 13 residues long. This CDR3 is CASSLLTGYEQYF. In DNA, the CDR3 is TGTGCCAGCAGCTTACTGACGGGATACGAGCAGTACTTC.

The chain combines TRBV10-2 with TRBJ2-7; D may be TRBD2 (6 bases). The CDR3 has 13 residues. The V end lost 7 bases, the J end lost 2 bases, and 12 bases lay between the germline ends. CDR1 is WSHSY, CDR2 SAAADI, per germline. The CDR3 loop is CASIRLGPYEQYF. DNA of the CDR3: TGCGCCAGCATCCGACTAGGGCCCTACGAGCAGTACTTC.

The genes are TRBV30 and TRBJ1-5, with 8 bases lining up with TRBD1. Germline CDR1 is GTSNPN and CDR2 is SVGIG (reference sequence). The CDR3 totals 13 residues. The junction had 7 bases not matched to a gene; V was cut back by 8 bases and J by 4 bases. DNA of the CDR3: TGTGCCGGCTCGCGGACAGGGAATCAGCCCCAGCATTTT. Its protein is CAGSRTGNQPQHF.

This chain links TRBV27 with TRBJ2-3; D is possibly TRBD2 (5 bases). The CDR3 has 13 residues. V was clipped by 6 bases and J by 0 bases, with 7 bases between them. Germline V CDR1 and CDR2: MNHEY, SMNVEV (reference sequence). The CDR3 region has the DNA TGTGCCAGCAGGAGAGGGAGCACAGATACGCAGTATTTT. This gives the protein CASRRGSTDTQYF.

The chain carries TRBV5-4 and TRBJ1-2, with TRBD1 matching over 7 bases. J gave up 2 bases and V 4 bases, and 8 bases lay outside the gene matches. CDR3 size: 15 residues. The germline CDR1 and CDR2 sequences are SGHNT and YYREEE (reference sequence). The CDR3 loop reads CASSLGGSSNYGYTF. The CDR3 coding sequence is TGTGCCAGCAGCCTAGGGGGCAGCTCCAACTATGGCTACACCTTC.

The CDR3 spells CASSLGGEPYEQYF. In DNA form, the CDR3 reads TGCGCCAGCAGCTTGGGGGGAGAGCCCTACGAGCAGTACTTC. The gene calls are TRBV5-1 and TRBJ2-7, with TRBD2 as a possible D gene (5 bases). CDR1 and CDR2 from the germline V gene are SGHRS and YFSETQ. The V end was cut by 0 bases, the J end by 2 bases, with 9 bases between. This CDR3 comprises 14 residues.

This clone showed up just a few times. The V call is TRBV5-4, the J call TRBJ2-3; a possible D gene is TRBD1 (6 bases). V shed 4 bases and J shed 3 bases, with 9 bases lying between them. In germline, CDR1 is SGHNT, CDR2 YYREEE (reference sequence). The CDR3 has 13 amino acids. DNA of the CDR3: TGTGCCAGCAGCCCAGACAGGACAGATACGCAGTATTTT. It translates to CASSPDRTDTQYF. Supplemented by reference TRBV5-4 and TRBJ2-3, the full variable domain reads ETGVTQSPTHLIKTRGQQVTLRCSSQSGHNTVSWYQQALGQGPQFIFQYYREEENGRGNFPPRFSGLQFPNYSSELNVNALELDDSALYLCASSPDRTDTQYFGPGTRLTVL.